The TCR beta chain described here comes from a study of technical replicates of blood from a handful of donors. Profiling relied on immunoSEQ multiplex PCR, and the TCRdb table lists in-frame clones only, not all of them. This table has around 76,000 clones, approximately 97% appearing once. The sequenced sample consisted of T cells isolated from PBMCs. The clonotype comes from a human donor in good health.

CDR3 residues: CATSRARTGGYEQYF. The CDR3 DNA follows: TGTGCCACCAGCAGAGCCCGGACAGGGGGCTACGAGCAGTACTTC. The chain employs TRBV15 and TRBJ2-7, with 10 bases aligning to TRBD1. Trimming took 1 base from V and 3 from J; bases not matched to a gene: 3. The V gene's germline CDR1 is LNHNV and CDR2 YYDKDF (reference sequence). This CDR3 contains 15 residues.